The sequence of this T cell receptor (beta chain) was determined in a study of breast tumors, draining lymph nodes, adjacent tissues (dated by TCRdb to 2016 to 2018). About the study as a whole: Breast cancer patients provided tumor, adjacent nontumor tissue and axillary lymph nodes, and the study compared the TCR beta repertoires across these three sources. In human breast cancer, the study set out to assess how tumor, surrounding tissue and draining lymph node repertoires relate to one another and whether T cells might be exchanged between them. The full study reports these points: Tumor T-cell repertoires showed less diversity than lymph node repertoires and more diversity than nontumor tissue repertoires, and tumor T-cell repertoires showed preferential V and J gene usage. Rather than being directly demonstrated, the conclusion that tumor T cells originate in lymph nodes was presented as consistent with a hypothesis. Tumor and nontumor tissue repertoires were found to be significantly more similar in luminal-like than in basal-like breast cancer. The data were considered consistent with the idea that most tumor T cells come from the lymph node and then expand in tumor tissue.

The CDR3, from cysteine to phenylalanine, totals 14 residues. CDR3 DNA only is kept here, 42 bases in frame from base 1. CDR1 and CDR2 are read off the germline V gene as SGHTA and FQGTGA. At the junction V is shortened by 5 bases and J by 17 bases, with 24 bases in between. Lymph node samples came from the axillary draining lymph nodes of breast cancer patients. The sample was run on an Illumina HiSeq 2000. TCR beta chain libraries were generated by multiplex PCR amplification. The amplified TCR beta chain products were analyzed by high-throughput sequencing. TCRdb cleaned the public reads at Q25 with fastp, built clones with MiXCR and kept in-frame beta chains. Identical CDR3 protein sequences are pooled into one entry, listed with their most common genes and DNA. This sample lists under 300,000 distinct CDR3 sequences; less than 40% were detected once. The ten largest clonotypes hold 3% to 4% of the sample.

On this clonotype: Its antigen has not been determined. Base qualities are not provided; no much larger clone lies one nucleotide away.

The specimen sequenced was axillary lymph node tissue. The clonotype comes from a female donor with breast cancer. Some clones in this sample may be carry-over from other donors' samples. The chain couples TRBV7-3 to TRBJ1-4, and perhaps TRBD1 as D gene, on 5 matching bases. The CDR3 sequence is CASSRGRDAENLFF. The nucleotide sequence is given as TGTGCCAGCAGCCGGGGTCGGGACGCCGAAAATCTCTTTTTT.